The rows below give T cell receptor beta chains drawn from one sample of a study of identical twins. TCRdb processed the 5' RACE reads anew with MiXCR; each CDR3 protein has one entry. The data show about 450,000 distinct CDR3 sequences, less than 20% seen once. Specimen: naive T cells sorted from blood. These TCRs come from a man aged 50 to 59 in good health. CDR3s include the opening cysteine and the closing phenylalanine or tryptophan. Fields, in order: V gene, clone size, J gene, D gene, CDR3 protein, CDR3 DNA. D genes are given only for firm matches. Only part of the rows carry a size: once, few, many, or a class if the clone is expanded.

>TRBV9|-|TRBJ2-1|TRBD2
CASGRLAGIDTPEQFF
TGTGCCAGCGGGAGACTAGCGGGGATTGACACTCCTGAGCAGTTCTTC
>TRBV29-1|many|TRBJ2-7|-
CSVGVGALYEQYF
TGCAGCGTTGGGGTGGGAGCACTTTACGAGCAGTACTTC
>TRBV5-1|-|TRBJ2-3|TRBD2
CASSPGGLADFRTDTQYF
TGCGCCAGCAGCCCCGGAGGACTAGCGGACTTTCGCACAGATACGCAGTATTTT
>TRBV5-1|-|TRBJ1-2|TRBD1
CASSSRGMDYGYTF
TGCGCCAGCAGCTCCAGGGGGATGGACTATGGCTACACCTTC
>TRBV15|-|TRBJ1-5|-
CATRGQSSWPQHF
TGTGCCACCAGAGGACAGAGCTCGTGGCCCCAGCATTTT
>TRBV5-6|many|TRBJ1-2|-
CASSLVRQGNYGYTF
TGTGCCAGCAGCCTGGTTAGGCAGGGCAACTATGGCTACACCTTC
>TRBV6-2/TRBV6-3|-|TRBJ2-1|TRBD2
CASTKLAGAEQFF
TGTGCCAGCACTAAACTAGCGGGGGCTGAGCAGTTCTTC
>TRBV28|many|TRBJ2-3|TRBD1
CASSPRTGPSTDTQYF
TGTGCCAGCAGTCCCCGGACAGGACCTAGCACAGATACGCAGTATTTT
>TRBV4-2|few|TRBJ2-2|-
CASSQDLGGGGAGELFF
TGTGCCAGCAGCCAAGATTTAGGGGGAGGAGGGGCCGGGGAGCTGTTTTTT
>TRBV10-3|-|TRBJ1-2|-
CAISDDRGYGYTF
TGTGCCATCTCCGATGACAGAGGCTATGGCTACACCTTC
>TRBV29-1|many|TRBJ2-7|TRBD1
CSVRKSQGSYEQYF
TGCAGCGTACGGAAATCACAGGGGAGCTACGAGCAGTACTTC
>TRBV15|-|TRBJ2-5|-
CATSRGQETQYF
TGTGCCACCTCGAGGGGGCAAGAGACCCAGTACTTC
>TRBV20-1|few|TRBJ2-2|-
CSATNGGRDTGELFF
TGCAGTGCTACCAATGGGGGTCGGGATACCGGGGAGCTGTTTTTT
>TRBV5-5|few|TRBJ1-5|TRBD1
CASSSLPGQGSQPQHF
TGTGCCAGCAGCTCACTCCCGGGACAGGGAAGCCAGCCCCAGCATTTT
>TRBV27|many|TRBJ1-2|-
CASSLSPPGRGYTF
TGTGCCAGCAGTTTATCCCCCCCCGGGAGGGGCTACACCTTC
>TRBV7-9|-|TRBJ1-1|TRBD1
CASSSPRTGNTEAFF
TGTGCCAGCAGCTCACCCCGGACAGGGAACACTGAAGCTTTCTTT
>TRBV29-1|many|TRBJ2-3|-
CSVEGGASATDTQYF
TGCAGCGTTGAAGGGGGGGCGTCGGCCACAGATACGCAGTATTTT
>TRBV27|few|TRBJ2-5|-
CASSLSPRAETQYF
TGTGCCAGCAGTTTAAGTCCACGGGCGGAGACCCAGTACTTC
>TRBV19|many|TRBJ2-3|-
CASSESGADTQYF
TGTGCCAGTAGTGAATCAGGGGCGGATACGCAGTATTTT
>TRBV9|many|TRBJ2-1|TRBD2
CASSVGLANEQFF
TGTGCCAGCAGCGTAGGACTAGCGAATGAGCAGTTCTTC
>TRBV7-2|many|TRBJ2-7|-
CASSFGSANYEQYF
TGTGCCAGCAGCTTTGGATCGGCGAATTACGAGCAGTACTTC
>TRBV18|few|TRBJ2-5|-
CASSPGANRETQYF
TGTGCCAGCTCACCAGGGGCTAATCGGGAGACCCAGTACTTC
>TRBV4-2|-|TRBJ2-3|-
CASSQDVTDTQYF
TGTGCCAGCAGCCAAGATGTTACAGATACGCAGTATTTT
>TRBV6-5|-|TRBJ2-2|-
CASWGETGELFF
TGTGCCAGTTGGGGGGAAACCGGGGAGCTGTTTTTT
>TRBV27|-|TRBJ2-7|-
CASSLSPGTLTYEQYF
TGTGCCAGCAGTTTATCCCCAGGGACTTTAACCTACGAGCAGTACTTC
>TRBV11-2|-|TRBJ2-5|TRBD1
CASSLVGRGQSETQYF
TGTGCCAGCAGCTTAGTAGGCAGGGGGCAATCGGAGACCCAGTACTTC
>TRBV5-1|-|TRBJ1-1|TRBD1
CASSGSGQVNTEAFF
TGCGCCAGCAGCGGATCGGGACAGGTTAACACTGAAGCTTTCTTT
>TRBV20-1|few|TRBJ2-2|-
CSSPGTPRGPTGELFF
TGCAGTTCACCTGGGACTCCCCGTGGTCCCACCGGGGAGCTGTTTTTT
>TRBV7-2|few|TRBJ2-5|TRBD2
CASSLQPAGGGGTQYF
TGTGCCAGCAGCTTACAGCCAGCGGGAGGGGGCGGGACCCAGTACTTC
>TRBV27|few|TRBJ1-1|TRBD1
CASSPGTGGFTEAFF
TGTGCCAGCAGTCCCGGGACAGGGGGCTTCACTGAAGCTTTCTTT
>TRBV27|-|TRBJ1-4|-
CASGQGILREKLFF
TGTGCCAGCGGGCAGGGGATCTTACGCGAAAAACTGTTTTTT
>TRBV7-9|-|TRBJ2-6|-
CASRPALSGANVLTF
TGTGCCAGCCGGCCAGCCCTCTCTGGGGCCAACGTCCTGACTTTC
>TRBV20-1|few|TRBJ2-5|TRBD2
CSAGGGEETQYF
TGCAGTGCTGGCGGGGGGGAAGAGACCCAGTACTTC
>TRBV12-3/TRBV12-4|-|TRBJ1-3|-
CASSLIRSDTIYF
TGTGCCAGCAGTTTAATACGGTCGGACACCATATATTTT
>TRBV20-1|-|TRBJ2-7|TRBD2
CSARDTRTSGLAYEQYF
TGCAGTGCTAGAGATACCCGGACTAGCGGGCTAGCCTACGAGCAGTACTTC
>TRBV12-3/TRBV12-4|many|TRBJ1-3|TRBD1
CASRTGEFSGNTIYF
TGTGCCAGCAGGACAGGGGAATTCTCTGGAAACACCATATATTTT
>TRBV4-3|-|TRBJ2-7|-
CASSQDPGQTYEQYF
TGCGCCAGCAGCCAAGATCCGGGGCAGACCTACGAGCAGTACTTC
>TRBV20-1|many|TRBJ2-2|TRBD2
CSAGRGLAGGTGELFF
TGCAGTGCGGGTCGCGGGCTAGCGGGAGGGACCGGGGAGCTGTTTTTT
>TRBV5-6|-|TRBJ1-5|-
CASSLAASQPQHF
TGTGCCAGCAGCTTGGCGGCTAGCCAGCCCCAGCATTTT
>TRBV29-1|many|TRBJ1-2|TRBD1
CSVLRDRGSGGYTF
TGCAGCGTACTCCGGGACAGGGGTTCCGGTGGCTACACCTTC
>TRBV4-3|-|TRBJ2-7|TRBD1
CASSQARSGGYEQYF
TGCGCCAGCAGCCAAGCTAGGTCAGGGGGCTACGAGCAGTACTTC
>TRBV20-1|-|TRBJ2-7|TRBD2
CSAPGLAPYEQYF
TGCAGTGCACCGGGACTAGCCCCATACGAGCAGTACTTC
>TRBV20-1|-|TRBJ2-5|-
CSASLSGDWETQYF
TGCAGTGCTAGTCTGTCGGGGGACTGGGAGACCCAGTACTTC
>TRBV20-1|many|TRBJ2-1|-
CSALDWYNEQFF
TGCAGTGCCCTGGACTGGTACAATGAGCAGTTCTTC
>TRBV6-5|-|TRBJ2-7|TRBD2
CASSYQWTSVRDEQYF
TGTGCCAGCAGTTACCAATGGACTAGCGTACGGGACGAGCAGTACTTC
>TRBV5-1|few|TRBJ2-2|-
CASSPRAGNTGELFF
TGCGCCAGCAGCCCGAGGGCCGGGAACACCGGGGAGCTGTTTTTT
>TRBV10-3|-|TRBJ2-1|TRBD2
CAIRAPFTSGAYNEQFF
TGTGCCATCAGGGCACCCTTTACTAGCGGAGCCTACAATGAGCAGTTCTTC
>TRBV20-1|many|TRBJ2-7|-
CSARLTRAYEQYF
TGCAGTGCTAGATTAACAAGGGCCTACGAGCAGTACTTC
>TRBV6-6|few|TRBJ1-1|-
CASSYSGPEAFF
TGTGCCAGCAGTTACTCGGGTCCTGAAGCTTTCTTT
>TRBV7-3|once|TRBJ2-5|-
CASSLIPGETQYF
TGTGCCAGCAGCTTAATTCCGGGGGAGACCCAGTACTTC
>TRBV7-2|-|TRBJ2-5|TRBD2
CASSLGPPGGQETQYF
TGTGCCAGCAGCTTAGGTCCCCCGGGAGGACAAGAGACCCAGTACTTC
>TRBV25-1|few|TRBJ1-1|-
CASSHAGRGRLNTEAFF
TGTGCCAGCTCCCACGCCGGGCGGGGAAGATTGAACACTGAAGCTTTCTTT
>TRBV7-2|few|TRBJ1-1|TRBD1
CASSQWGQSNTEAFF
TGTGCCAGCAGCCAGTGGGGACAGTCGAACACTGAAGCTTTCTTT
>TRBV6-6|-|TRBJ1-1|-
CASSYRGRGRAFF
TGTGCCAGCAGTTACCGCGGCAGGGGTAGGGCTTTCTTT
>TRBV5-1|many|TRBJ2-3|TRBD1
CASSRGTEGDTQYF
TGCGCCAGCAGTAGAGGGACAGAGGGAGATACGCAGTATTTT